The rows below give T cell receptor beta chains drawn from one sample of a study of blood T cell dynamics during melanoma immunotherapy. TCRdb's copy holds only in-frame clones and misses some; the assay was immunoSEQ multiplex PCR. In the table there are fewer than 7,500 clones, around 90% of which are singletons. Source: blood, taken from a patient treated with checkpoint blockade. Receptor source: a human donor with melanoma. Each CDR3 is given with its conserved first and last residue. Fields, in order: J gene, D gene, V gene, clone size, CDR3 DNA, CDR3 protein. The D gene is left open where the match is weak. Size tells how often a clone was seen (once, few, many) or the class of an expanded clone, and some rows leave it out.

j_call: TRBJ2-3
d_call: .
v_call: TRBV6-5
clone_size: .
cdr3_nt: TGTGCCAGCAGTTACTGGGGGAGAGTGGGAACAGATACGCAGTATTTT
cdr3_aa: CASSYWGRVGTDTQYF

j_call: TRBJ2-7
d_call: TRBD1
v_call: TRBV11-1
clone_size: .
cdr3_nt: TGTGCCAGCAGCAGTTACAGGGGGCCGCTTAGGGAGCAGTACTTC
cdr3_aa: CASSSYRGPLREQYF

j_call: TRBJ1-4
d_call: .
v_call: TRBV10-3
clone_size: .
cdr3_nt: TGTGCCATCAGTGAGTCAACAGGGAATGAAAAACTGTTTTTT
cdr3_aa: CAISESTGNEKLFF

j_call: TRBJ1-6
d_call: TRBD1
v_call: TRBV30
clone_size: .
cdr3_nt: TGTGCCTGGAAGCAGGGGGGAAGACCCCTCCACTTT
cdr3_aa: CAWKQGGRPLHF

j_call: TRBJ2-2
d_call: TRBD2
v_call: TRBV7-3
clone_size: .
cdr3_nt: TGTGCCAGCAGCTTGACTAGCGGCACCGGGGAGCTGTTTTTT
cdr3_aa: CASSLTSGTGELFF

j_call: TRBJ2-7
d_call: TRBD2
v_call: TRBV18
clone_size: .
cdr3_nt: TGTGCCAGCTCACCACGTCCGGGACTAGCGGGGGGGCCTTTCGAGCAGTACTTC
cdr3_aa: CASSPRPGLAGGPFEQYF

j_call: TRBJ2-2
d_call: .
v_call: TRBV18
clone_size: .
cdr3_nt: TGTGCCAGCTCACCACCGAACAGAGGAAACACCGGGGAGCTGTTTTTT
cdr3_aa: CASSPPNRGNTGELFF

j_call: TRBJ2-5
d_call: .
v_call: TRBV7-3
clone_size: .
cdr3_nt: TGTGCCAGCAGCCCAAGATCTGGGGGCGTGGAGACCCAGTACTTC
cdr3_aa: CASSPRSGGVETQYF

j_call: TRBJ1-5
d_call: .
v_call: TRBV19
clone_size: .
cdr3_nt: TGTGCCAGTATGGAGGGGACCTTTGGGGGCAATCAGCCCCAGCATTTT
cdr3_aa: CASMEGTFGGNQPQHF

j_call: TRBJ2-1
d_call: .
v_call: TRBV7-8
clone_size: .
cdr3_nt: TGTGCCAGCAGCTCATCCCGAGCCGGGGAATTCTCCTACAATGAGCAGTTCTTC
cdr3_aa: CASSSSRAGEFSYNEQFF

j_call: TRBJ2-1
d_call: TRBD2
v_call: TRBV18
clone_size: .
cdr3_nt: TGTGCCAGCTCACCACCACTAGCGGATGAGCAGTTCTTC
cdr3_aa: CASSPPLADEQFF

j_call: TRBJ1-2
d_call: .
v_call: TRBV19
clone_size: .
cdr3_nt: TGTGCCAGTAGTGTTTCGGGCTATGGCTACACCTTC
cdr3_aa: CASSVSGYGYTF

j_call: TRBJ2-2
d_call: .
v_call: TRBV9
clone_size: few
cdr3_nt: TGTGCCAGCAGCCCGTCGGCGGGCCCCTGGGGGGAGCTGTTTTTT
cdr3_aa: CASSPSAGPWGELFF

j_call: TRBJ1-5
d_call: .
v_call: TRBV28
clone_size: .
cdr3_nt: TGTGCTGTTAAGCCCGGCGGATATAGCAATCAGCCCCAGCATTTT
cdr3_aa: CAVKPGGYSNQPQHF

j_call: TRBJ2-5
d_call: .
v_call: TRBV4-1
clone_size: .
cdr3_nt: TGCGCCAGCAGCCGGCCTTGGGGAGAGACCCAGTACTTC
cdr3_aa: CASSRPWGETQYF

j_call: TRBJ2-7
d_call: TRBD1
v_call: TRBV10-3
clone_size: .
cdr3_nt: TGTGCCATCACGGGACAGCCTTCCTACGAGCAGTACTTC
cdr3_aa: CAITGQPSYEQYF

j_call: TRBJ2-7
d_call: .
v_call: TRBV2
clone_size: .
cdr3_nt: TGTGCCAGCACCGGCGGGACAGCCTACGAGCAGTACTTC
cdr3_aa: CASTGGTAYEQYF

j_call: TRBJ2-7
d_call: TRBD2
v_call: TRBV5-4
clone_size: .
cdr3_nt: TGTGCCAGCAGCTTGGCGGGACTAGCTGGTGAGCAGTACTTC
cdr3_aa: CASSLAGLAGEQYF

j_call: TRBJ1-3
d_call: TRBD1
v_call: TRBV7-8
clone_size: .
cdr3_nt: TGTGCCAGCAGTAACAGGGGGCGGGAGGGAAACACCATATATTTT
cdr3_aa: CASSNRGREGNTIYF

j_call: TRBJ1-2
d_call: TRBD1
v_call: TRBV5-1
clone_size: once
cdr3_nt: TGCGCCAGCAGCTTGGCAGGGGGCGAGGGCTATGGCTACACCTTC
cdr3_aa: CASSLAGGEGYGYTF

j_call: TRBJ2-2
d_call: .
v_call: TRBV7-2
clone_size: .
cdr3_nt: TGTGCCAGCAGCTTAGGACGGGCTACCGGGGAGCTGTTTTTT
cdr3_aa: CASSLGRATGELFF

j_call: TRBJ2-1
d_call: .
v_call: TRBV7-2
clone_size: .
cdr3_nt: TGTGCCAGCAGCTACCCCCCCGTGGGGCAGTTCTTC
cdr3_aa: CASSYPPVGQFF

j_call: TRBJ1-2
d_call: .
v_call: TRBV29-1
clone_size: .
cdr3_nt: TGCAGCGTCATAGGGAGTGATAAACATGGCTACACCTTC
cdr3_aa: CSVIGSDKHGYTF

j_call: TRBJ1-6
d_call: .
v_call: TRBV6-6
clone_size: .
cdr3_nt: TGTGCCAGCAGTTTGGGGGGTGTGGGTTCACCCCTCCACTTT
cdr3_aa: CASSLGGVGSPLHF

j_call: TRBJ2-7
d_call: TRBD2
v_call: TRBV7-2
clone_size: once
cdr3_nt: TGTGCCAGCAGCTTAGGACGGGGGGGCGTCTACGAGCAGTACTTC
cdr3_aa: CASSLGRGGVYEQYF

j_call: TRBJ2-2
d_call: TRBD1
v_call: TRBV27
clone_size: once
cdr3_nt: TGTGCCAGCAGCTCCGGGACAGGGGGCACCGGGGAGCTGTTTTTT
cdr3_aa: CASSSGTGGTGELFF

j_call: TRBJ2-2
d_call: .
v_call: TRBV29-1
clone_size: .
cdr3_nt: TGCAGCGTTACTCGGACGGTGGACAGCGGGGAGCTGTTTTTT
cdr3_aa: CSVTRTVDSGELFF

j_call: TRBJ2-7
d_call: .
v_call: TRBV19
clone_size: .
cdr3_nt: TGTGCCAGTAGTATAGCCAGGGGTCCCTACGAGCAGTACTTC
cdr3_aa: CASSIARGPYEQYF

j_call: TRBJ2-7
d_call: TRBD2
v_call: TRBV2
clone_size: .
cdr3_nt: TGTGCCAGCAGTGAAGGGATAGCGGGCTACGAGCAGTACTTC
cdr3_aa: CASSEGIAGYEQYF

j_call: TRBJ2-7
d_call: .
v_call: TRBV27
clone_size: .
cdr3_nt: TGTGCCAGCAGCTGGCAGGGGAAGCCGTCCTACGAGCAGTACTTC
cdr3_aa: CASSWQGKPSYEQYF

j_call: TRBJ1-6
d_call: .
v_call: TRBV9
clone_size: .
cdr3_nt: TGTGCCAGCAGCGTAGCAGGGGCAAGGAATTCACCCCTCCACTTT
cdr3_aa: CASSVAGARNSPLHF

j_call: TRBJ1-1
d_call: .
v_call: TRBV5-5
clone_size: .
cdr3_nt: TGTGCCAGCAGGATCTCCATCTTGAACACTGAAGCTTTCTTT
cdr3_aa: CASRISILNTEAFF

j_call: TRBJ1-1
d_call: TRBD1
v_call: TRBV28
clone_size: .
cdr3_nt: TGTGCCGGCGGACAGGGGGCCTTGAACACTGAAGCTTTCTTT
cdr3_aa: CAGGQGALNTEAFF

j_call: TRBJ2-7
d_call: .
v_call: TRBV19
clone_size: .
cdr3_nt: TGTGCCAGTAGTATCTCGGGTTTAGACACCTACGAGCAGTACTTC
cdr3_aa: CASSISGLDTYEQYF

j_call: TRBJ2-1
d_call: .
v_call: TRBV11-2
clone_size: .
cdr3_nt: TGTGCCAGCAGCTTAGTTGTCGCTAGCTCCTACAATGAGCAGTTCTTC
cdr3_aa: CASSLVVASSYNEQFF

j_call: TRBJ2-7
d_call: TRBD1
v_call: TRBV11-2
clone_size: .
cdr3_nt: TGTGCCAGCAGCCGCCTTAGACAGGGGAGCTCCTACGAGCAGTACTTC
cdr3_aa: CASSRLRQGSSYEQYF

j_call: TRBJ2-3
d_call: TRBD2
v_call: TRBV11-3
clone_size: .
cdr3_nt: TGTGCCAGCAGCTTAGGGGGACTAGGGGCCGGCACAGATACGCAGTATTTT
cdr3_aa: CASSLGGLGAGTDTQYF

j_call: TRBJ2-2
d_call: .
v_call: TRBV2
clone_size: .
cdr3_nt: TGTGCCAGCACCGAGTTAGTTTCAAACACCGGGGAGCTGTTTTTT
cdr3_aa: CASTELVSNTGELFF

j_call: TRBJ2-2
d_call: .
v_call: TRBV7-7
clone_size: .
cdr3_nt: TGTGCCAGCAGTCCGACGGCCAGCACCGGGGAGCTGTTTTTT
cdr3_aa: CASSPTASTGELFF

j_call: TRBJ1-1
d_call: TRBD1
v_call: TRBV19
clone_size: few
cdr3_nt: TGTGCCAGTAGTATTCGACAGGGGGCCAACACTGAAGCTTTCTTT
cdr3_aa: CASSIRQGANTEAFF

j_call: TRBJ2-7
d_call: .
v_call: TRBV28
clone_size: .
cdr3_nt: TGTGCCAGCAGTCTGGGAGGGGGCGCCCCCTACGAGCAGTACTTC
cdr3_aa: CASSLGGGAPYEQYF

j_call: TRBJ1-2
d_call: .
v_call: TRBV5-6
clone_size: once
cdr3_nt: TGTGCCAGCAGCTTGGTTGGCTTCCTGAATAGCGGCTACACCTTC
cdr3_aa: CASSLVGFLNSGYTF

j_call: TRBJ1-6
d_call: .
v_call: TRBV28
clone_size: .
cdr3_nt: TGTGCCAGCAGTACCTCCGGGTCCGTTAATTCACCCCTCCACTTT
cdr3_aa: CASSTSGSVNSPLHF

j_call: TRBJ2-7
d_call: .
v_call: TRBV6-5
clone_size: .
cdr3_nt: TGTGCCAGCAGTTACACACATCAGGAGTCCTACGAGCAGTACTTC
cdr3_aa: CASSYTHQESYEQYF

j_call: TRBJ1-2
d_call: TRBD1
v_call: TRBV6-1
clone_size: once
cdr3_nt: TGTGCCAGCCTCGGACAGGGTGGGAACTATGGCTACACCTTC
cdr3_aa: CASLGQGGNYGYTF

j_call: TRBJ2-1
d_call: .
v_call: TRBV7-3
clone_size: once
cdr3_nt: TGTGCCAGCAGCTTGGTTTCAGCGACCTACAATGAGCAGTTCTTC
cdr3_aa: CASSLVSATYNEQFF

j_call: TRBJ1-5
d_call: .
v_call: TRBV5-4
clone_size: few
cdr3_nt: TGTGCCAGCAGTTTGGACGGTAATCAGCCCCAGCATTTT
cdr3_aa: CASSLDGNQPQHF

j_call: TRBJ2-1
d_call: .
v_call: TRBV5-1
clone_size: .
cdr3_nt: TGCGCCAGCAGCTTGCAGGAAACCTACAATGAGCAGTTCTTC
cdr3_aa: CASSLQETYNEQFF

j_call: TRBJ1-1
d_call: .
v_call: TRBV11-2
clone_size: .
cdr3_nt: TGTGCCAGCAGCTTAGGAACAGGGTTAAGGGTGAACACTGAAGCTTTCTTT
cdr3_aa: CASSLGTGLRVNTEAFF

j_call: TRBJ2-1
d_call: .
v_call: TRBV7-3
clone_size: once
cdr3_nt: TGTGCCAGCAGCTCGACACCGGGACTCGACAATGAGCAGTTCTTC
cdr3_aa: CASSSTPGLDNEQFF

j_call: TRBJ1-6
d_call: TRBD1
v_call: TRBV6-5
clone_size: .
cdr3_nt: TGTGCCAACAGAAGGGACAGGGGGCGCGATTCACCCCTCCACTTT
cdr3_aa: CANRRDRGRDSPLHF

j_call: TRBJ2-3
d_call: .
v_call: TRBV7-2
clone_size: .
cdr3_nt: TGTGCCAGCCGGACTAAGCGGGCCCCAAGCAACACAGATACGCAGTATTTT
cdr3_aa: CASRTKRAPSNTDTQYF

j_call: TRBJ1-2
d_call: .
v_call: TRBV2
clone_size: .
cdr3_nt: TGTGCCAGCAGGCCAGATAACTATGGCTACACCTTC
cdr3_aa: CASRPDNYGYTF

j_call: TRBJ1-5
d_call: .
v_call: TRBV30
clone_size: .
cdr3_nt: TGTGCCTGGAGTGTACAGGGACATGGCAATCAGCCCCAGCATTTT
cdr3_aa: CAWSVQGHGNQPQHF

j_call: TRBJ2-1
d_call: .
v_call: TRBV18
clone_size: .
cdr3_nt: TGTGCCAGCTCCCCCGGGACACTCTCCTACAATGAGCAGTTCTTC
cdr3_aa: CASSPGTLSYNEQFF

j_call: TRBJ1-5
d_call: .
v_call: TRBV28
clone_size: .
cdr3_nt: TGTGCCAGCAGGGCCGGGAGGGGAGATCAGCCCCAGCATTTT
cdr3_aa: CASRAGRGDQPQHF

j_call: TRBJ2-6
d_call: TRBD1
v_call: TRBV2
clone_size: .
cdr3_nt: TGTGCCAGCGGACAGGGGGCAATTGGGGCCAACGTCCTGACTTTC
cdr3_aa: CASGQGAIGANVLTF

j_call: TRBJ2-5
d_call: .
v_call: TRBV5-4
clone_size: .
cdr3_nt: TGTGCCAGCAGCAACCCTTGGGGGGGCAACGGAGAGACCCAGTACTTC
cdr3_aa: CASSNPWGGNGETQYF

j_call: TRBJ2-6
d_call: .
v_call: TRBV10-1
clone_size: .
cdr3_nt: TGCGCCAGCAGTGAGGGATCCTCTGGGGCCAACGTCCTGACTTTC
cdr3_aa: CASSEGSSGANVLTF

j_call: TRBJ1-1
d_call: TRBD1
v_call: TRBV27
clone_size: .
cdr3_nt: TGTGCCAGCGGAAACCACAGGGGGAACACTGAAGCTTTCTTT
cdr3_aa: CASGNHRGNTEAFF